The clone carrying this T cell receptor beta chain showed up just a few times. Using immunoSEQ multiplex PCR, the repertoire was profiled, and TCRdb retains in-frame clones only, with some absent. Of about 160,000 clones detected, approximately 83% appear once; the ten largest clones hold roughly 9.2%. Germline assignment: CDR1 SGDLS and CDR2 YYNGEE. There are 16 residues in the CDR3. V was trimmed by 4 bases and J by 8 bases, leaving 21 bases between them. This sample was taken from a study of blood T cell repertoires in COVID-19. About the study: Material from acute and convalescent COVID-19 was sourced from the United States, Italy and Spain.

The sample consisted of peripheral blood. The chain has TRBV9 and TRBJ1-4, with D unresolved. This clonotype was sampled from an elderly woman with active or convalescent COVID-19. The CDR3 is CASSPSRGPAGEKLFF. The DNA for the CDR3 is TGTGCCAGCAGCCCCTCGAGAGGCCCAGCGGGCGAAAAACTGTTTTTT.